These 20 T cell receptor beta chains were all obtained from the same sample, sequenced in a study of cytomegalovirus exposure and HLA in healthy donors. The PCR made use of 60 Vbeta and 13 Jbeta primers. Produced via immunoSEQ multiplex PCR; TCRdb's table is partial and in-frame only. Across approximately 100,000 clones, the top ten clones capture 0.45% to 0.6% of the sample. The material sequenced was PBMCs. The receptors derive from a man in his fifties or sixties in good health and CMV-seronegative.

This sequence joins TRBV18 and TRBJ2-2, with TRBD2 matching 11 bases. The germline V gene encodes CDR1 KGHSH and CDR2 LQKENI. Losses at the gene ends were 4 bases for V and 2 bases for J; bases not matched to a gene: 3. The CDR3 runs to 16 residues. CDR3 residues: CASSLGLAGNTGELFF. CDR3 coding DNA: TGTGCCAGCTCACTTGGACTAGCGGGTAACACCGGGGAGCTGTTTTTT.

The chain carries TRBV29-1 and TRBJ2-2; perhaps TRBD2 as D (5 bases). Germline-derived CDR1 and CDR2 are SQVTM and ANQGSEA. The CDR3 sequence is 12 residues long. V shed 3 bases and J shed 6 bases, with 8 bases lying between them. This CDR3 is CSVERASGELFF. The CDR3 nucleotides read TGCAGCGTTGAGAGGGCGTCCGGGGAGCTGTTTTTT.

The rearrangement joins TRBV5-6 to TRBJ2-1; 9 nucleotides match TRBD2. CDR1 and CDR2 from the germline V gene are SGHDT and YYEEEE. The CDR3 extends over 15 amino acids. V lost 4 bases and J lost 4; bases outside the gene matches: 6. CDR3: CASSTSTSGYNEQFF. DNA of the CDR3: TGTGCCAGCAGCACTTCGACTAGCGGATACAATGAGCAGTTCTTC. The whole variable domain, filled in from reference TRBV5-6 and TRBJ2-1, reads DAGVTQSPTHLIKTRGQQVTLRCSPKSGHDTVSWYQQALGQGPQFIFQYYEEEERQRGNFPDRFSGHQFPNYSSELNVNALLLGDSALYLCASSTSTSGYNEQFFGPGTRLTVL.

The V and J genes are TRBV7-9 and TRBJ2-2; TRBD1 is a possible D gene (6 bases). The CDR3 is made up of 13 amino acids. Per germline, CDR1 SEHNR and CDR2 FQNEAQ (reference sequence). Between the trimmed V and J ends, which lost 6 bases and 6 bases, there was a span of 11 bases. The DNA for the CDR3 is TGTGCCAGCAGATCAACAGGGCCCGGGGAGCTGTTTTTT. Its protein is CASRSTGPGELFF.

This chain joins TRBV30 and TRBJ2-1; D might be TRBD2 (6 bases). The ends were cut back, 0 bases at V and 1 base at J, with 13 bases in the middle. The CDR3 loop spans 16 amino acids. Germline V gene sequence: CDR1 GTSNPN, CDR2 SVGIG (reference sequence). The CDR3 loop reads CAWSVSKRVSYNEQFF. As DNA, the CDR3 is TGTGCCTGGAGTGTATCCAAGCGGGTGTCCTACAATGAGCAGTTCTTC.

V is TRBV19 and J is TRBJ2-4; possible D gene TRBD1, 6 bases. V was shortened by 4 bases and J by 6 bases, with 10 bases between the two germline ends. This CDR3 has 13 amino acids. Germline V gives CDR1 LNHDA, CDR2 SQIVND (reference sequence). The CDR3: CASSKRTANIQYF. CDR3 DNA sequence: TGTGCCAGTAGTAAACGGACAGCAAACATTCAGTACTTC.

The V and J genes are TRBV9 and TRBJ1-2; the match to TRBD1 covers 7 bases. Germline assignment: CDR1 SGDLS and CDR2 YYNGEE. After removal of 6 bases from V and 3 bases from J, the junction contained 17 bases not matched to a gene. The CDR3 sequence is 17 residues long. CDR3 loop: CASTPVGGGSRYYGYTF. CDR3 DNA: TGTGCCAGCACCCCCGTCGGAGGGGGCTCAAGATACTATGGCTACACCTTC.

The CDR3 DNA sequence: TGTGCCAGCAGCTTAGCCATAGATACGCAGTATTTT. It translates to CASSLAIDTQYF. The rearrangement joins TRBV11-2 to TRBJ2-3; no firm D call. Germline V gene sequence: CDR1 SGHAT, CDR2 FQNNGV. The V end lost 1 base, the J end lost 5 bases, and 4 bases lay between the germline ends. The CDR3 covers 12 residues.

The CDR3 DNA reads as TGTGCCAGCAGCTTGGTGGGGACAGGGGAAGAGACCCAGTACTTC. This sequence encodes CASSLVGTGEETQYF. The chain carries TRBV5-6 and TRBJ2-5, with 10 bases lining up with TRBD1. Germline V lookup: CDR1 SGHDT, CDR2 YYEEEE. Trimming removed 0 bases from V and 3 bases from J; junction bases left unmatched: 2. This CDR3 contains 15 residues.

The chain combines TRBV2 with TRBJ1-2, with D hard to call. Germline CDR1 is SNHLY and CDR2 is FYNNEI. V dropped 7 bases and J dropped 7 bases, with 13 bases sitting between them. The CDR3 consists of 12 residues. CDR3 sequence (DNA): TGTGCCAGCATCCTCCGGTACGGTGGCTACACCTTC. Amino acids: CASILRYGGYTF.

The chain employs TRBV6-5 and TRBJ1-6; a weak D match, TRBD1 (5 bases). This CDR3 spans 13 amino acids. Germline V lookup: CDR1 MNHEY, CDR2 SVGAGI. Trimming took 8 bases from V and 9 from J, leaving 14 bases between them. The CDR3 nucleotides are TGTGCCAGCGGGATGACAGTCCGTTCACCCCTCCACTTT. Translated: CASGMTVRSPLHF.

This chain links TRBV7-2 with TRBJ2-6; 10 bases align to TRBD1. V lost 5 bases to trimming and J lost 4 bases; unmatched junction nucleotides: 8. The CDR3 is 17 amino acids. Germline V lookup: CDR1 SGHTA, CDR2 FQGNSA. The DNA of the CDR3 is TGTGCCAGCAGCAGACAGGGGGCTGGTGGCGGGGCCAACGTCCTGACTTTC. Amino acids: CASSRQGAGGGANVLTF.

The V and J genes are TRBV7-3 and TRBJ2-3; a weak D match, TRBD2 (5 bases). Germline CDR1 SGHTA, CDR2 FQGTGA. This CDR3 comprises 14 residues. V was cut by 2 bases and J by 1 base, with 7 bases left in between. CDR3 amino acids: CASSLSGGTDTQYF. DNA for the CDR3: TGTGCCAGCAGCTTATCCGGGGGCACAGATACGCAGTATTTT.

The chain carries TRBV7-2 and TRBJ2-2; 8 nucleotides agree with TRBD1. This CDR3 has 15 residues. CDR1 is SGHTA and CDR2 is FQGNSA in the germline V gene. Trimming at V came to 5 bases and at J to 2 bases, leaving 4 bases not matched to a gene. The CDR3: CASSRRGLNTGELFF. The CDR3 DNA reads as TGTGCCAGCAGCCGCAGGGGGCTTAACACCGGGGAGCTGTTTTTT.

The rearrangement joins TRBV12-5 to TRBJ2-6, with D hard to call. The CDR3 has 13 residues. Per germline, CDR1 LGHNT and CDR2 FRNRAP. The V end was cut by 3 bases, the J end by 2 bases, with 2 bases between. This CDR3 is CASGFTGANVLTF. CDR3 in DNA: TGTGCTAGTGGTTTCACTGGGGCCAACGTCCTGACTTTC. The entire variable domain, with the rest obtained from reference TRBV12-5 and TRBJ2-6, is as follows: DARVTQTPRHKVTEMGQEVTMRCQPILGHNTVFWYRQTMMQGLELLAYFRNRAPLDDSGMPKDRFSAEMPDATLATLKIQPSEPRDSAVYFCASGFTGANVLTFGAGSRLTVL.

The chain has TRBV4-2 and TRBJ2-5; the match to TRBD1 covers 9 bases. Gene TRBJ2-7 matches the end of the DNA better, so the J call may be wrong. The germline gives CDR1 LGHNA, CDR2 YNFKEQ. CDR3 size: 13 residues. CDR3 sequence reads: CASGTGGPYEQYF. The CDR3 coding sequence is TGTGCCAGCGGAACAGGGGGCCCCTACGAGCAGTACTTC.

This rearrangement joins TRBV5-1 to TRBJ1-1; 8 bases are a match to TRBD1. V dropped 7 bases and J dropped 0; count of bases not matched to a gene: 5. The CDR3 runs to 14 residues. CDR1 is SGHRS and CDR2 is YFSETQ in the germline V gene. CDR3 sequence: CASGRTGMNTEAFF. DNA of the CDR3: TGCGCCAGCGGGAGGACAGGGATGAACACTGAAGCTTTCTTT.

The genes are TRBV19 and TRBJ1-2; 9 bases agree with TRBD1. The CDR3 consists of 15 residues. Germline-derived CDR1 and CDR2 are LNHDA and SQIVND (reference sequence). V shed 7 bases and J 4 bases; nucleotides not matched to a gene: 10. Here the CDR3 reads CASTPGQGRLYGYTF. The CDR3 coding sequence is TGTGCCAGTACCCCCGGACAGGGGAGACTCTATGGCTACACCTTC.

This rearrangement joins TRBV6-1 to TRBJ2-1; 12 bases align to TRBD2. V lost 2 bases and J lost 4; bases outside the gene matches: 6. Germline values: CDR1 MNHNS, CDR2 SASEGT. This CDR3 is built from 17 residues. The chain's CDR3 is CASSEFGTSGSYNEQFF. The CDR3 DNA sequence: TGTGCCAGCAGTGAATTCGGGACTAGCGGGTCTTACAATGAGCAGTTCTTC.

The J gene is TRBJ2-7, the V gene TRBV5-1; TRBD2 might be the D (6 bases). The V gene's germline CDR1 is SGHRS and CDR2 YFSETQ. The CDR3 covers 13 residues. Trimming took 5 bases from V and 0 from J, leaving 9 bases between them. The chain's CDR3 is CASSLTSSYEQYF. The CDR3 DNA reads TGCGCCAGCAGTTTGACTAGCTCCTACGAGCAGTACTTC.